This T cell receptor beta chain was captured in a study of shared clonotypes between healthy human individuals (TCRdb year 2020). Describing the broader study: Two women and a few men aged 18 to 49 years were included in the cohort. To estimate repertoire size and how much clonotype sharing occurs between individuals, the study deeply sequenced the blood TCR repertoires of five or six healthy adults. Libraries were prepared and TCR repertoires were sequenced by different laboratories using diverse techniques, in order to increase sequencing depth and limit assay-specific biases. Per donor, leukapheresis produced somewhere between about 0.94 and 9 billion PBMCs. For each donor, CD4 naive and CD4 memory were each run on three plates, CD8 naive on two plates, and CD8 memory on one plate. What the study reported, not specific to this receptor: Pairwise subsampling led to the expectation that sequencing depth would affect the degree of clonotype sharing among donors. About 5% of naive CD4, 3.5% of naive CD8, approximately 2.2% of memory CD4, and roughly 0.4% of memory CD8 clonotypes were shared across four donors. Naive subsets generally had larger estimated clonotype richness than memory subsets. Sampling was restricted to blood, and TCR repertoires in tissues likely differ from the TCR repertoires found in blood. Even with the large sequencing depth, rarefaction of the sorted-subset datasets indicated that sequencing was incomplete. The genetic and exposure-history diversity represented was limited by the small number of donors. Higher generation probabilities were observed for clonotypes shared by all four sorted-subset donors than for non-shared clonotypes.

CDR1 and CDR2 are read off the germline V gene as MDHEN and SYDVKM. A distance of 9 bases separates the germline ends of V and J, which lose 2 bases and 5 bases respectively. CDR3 length: 14 amino acids, cysteine to phenylalanine. Only CDR3 DNA remains: 42 bases, in frame from the first base. CD8 naive samples were obtained by positive selection for CCR7 among CD45RO-negative cells, yielding a CD45RA+CCR7+ population from which TemRA cells were excluded. Healthy HIV-negative adults with no recently reported acute infections or vaccinations were included as donors. All donors were Caucasian adults living in Nashville, Tennessee, USA. Blood was obtained by leukapheresis, after which PBMCs were separated by Ficoll-Histopaque density gradient centrifugation and cryopreserved in liquid nitrogen vapor phase. Purity and quantity of every magnetically sorted T cell population were checked by analytical flow cytometry. Each sorted fraction had its genomic DNA isolated and then quantified by UV absorbance on a Nanodrop 2000c.

As to this clone: Its antigen is currently not known. It has no much larger one-base neighbor in the sample; base qualities were not kept.

Using the deep immunoSEQ assay, TCR CDR3 regions were amplified from genomic DNA by multiplex PCR. Extracted genomic DNA from each cell subset was spread evenly across all wells of several immunoSEQ 96-well plates, with each plate serving as a replicate. For sorted subsets, approximately 210 ng genomic DNA, equal to some 30,000 T cell genomes, was loaded into each replicate PCR. Purified libraries were quantified with a Qubit 3.0 fluorometer, sized on a Bioanalyzer 2100, and re-quantified with the KAPA Library Quantification kit. Every immunoSEQ 96-well plate was sequenced on a separate single-read 150-cycle Illumina NextSeq 550 flow cell. The authors processed their data as follows. Because the immunoSEQ output included only junctional sequences and no quality scores, the filtering could not be the same as the filtering used for full-length reads. To assign V/J genes and CDR3, sequences were annotated using PyIR, a Python wrapper for IgBLAST v1.9, with IMGT germline references. Reads were removed for weak V/J assignments (E-value above 1e-6), missing CDR3, stop codons, out-of-frame junctions, or ambiguous translated residues. V3J clonotypes were defined by identical inferred V gene, J gene, and CDR3 amino acid sequence. To compute the percentage overlap between repertoires, the number of shared unique clonotypes was divided by the size of the smaller repertoire. Richness of each repertoire was evaluated using RTK rarefaction, the Chao1 estimator, and Recon v2.1 estimates of unobserved clonotypes. Generation probabilities were computed with OLGA for all TCRbeta clonotypes obtained by the gDNA method from four donors. TCRdb's version of the immuneACCESS table is confined to in-frame rearrangements and falls short of the full clone set. An unresolved V gene accounts for under half of the shortfall where checked; the remainder is of unknown origin. V, J and clone size reflect that table, while D and trimming were determined from the DNA. The sample table contains around 1.9 million clones; only one count was recorded for 90% to 95% of them. The ten largest clones capture approximately 1.7% of the sample.

This clonotype originated in a man between 18 and 29 years old in good health. Some clones in this sample may be carry-over from other donors' samples. Sequenced material: naive CD8+ T cells from PBMCs. The intended sense of this specimen's cell subset or site label: CD45RA+CCR7+. The sequence is built from TRBV28 and TRBJ1-4; the D gene cannot be named for sure. The DNA reads as follows: TGTGCCAGCAGTTTAGAAGTCTACAATGAAAAACTGTTTTTT. This translates into CASSLEVYNEKLFF.